The rows below give T cell receptor beta chains drawn from one sample of a study of a mutant IDH1 vaccine in newly diagnosed glioma. These TCRs' antigens remain unknown. The protocol was immunoSEQ multiplex PCR, while the TCRdb copy is restricted to in-frame clones and leaves out a portion. The table has about 82,000 clones, roughly 85% seen once. Here the sequenced sample was PBMCs, taken from a glioma patient whose treatment included an IDH1 peptide vaccine. These receptors all stem from a man aged 25-45 years with glioma. Some clones in this sample may be carry-over from other donors' samples. The CDR3 runs from the conserved cysteine through the conserved F or W. The D gene is left open where the match is weak. Clone size is stated in some rows and not others, as once, few, many or a class when expanded.

TRBJ2-2 | TRBV9 | NA | NA | TGTGCCAGCAGCGTAGCCGAGTTCACCGGGGAGCTGTTTTTT | CASSVAEFTGELFF
TRBJ2-1 | TRBV4-3 | NA | NA | TGCGCCAGCAGCCAATCGGGGGGACAGCGAGTTTACAATGAGCAGTTCTTC | CASSQSGGQRVYNEQFF
TRBJ1-2 | TRBV29-1 | NA | NA | TGCAGCGTTGACCCAGGGGAGTACTATGGCTACACCTTC | CSVDPGEYYGYTF
TRBJ2-7 | TRBV29-1 | NA | NA | TGCAGCGCCGAGGGAGGGGGCGAGCAGTACTTC | CSAEGGGEQYF
TRBJ2-1 | TRBV4-1 | NA | TRBD2 | TGCGCCAGCAGCCAAGATATGAGACTAGCGGGGGGTTACTCCTACAATGAGCAGTTCTTC | CASSQDMRLAGGYSYNEQFF
TRBJ2-5 | TRBV5-4 | once | NA | TGTGCCAGCAGCTTGGAAGGAGGGATACAAGAGACCCAGTACTTC | CASSLEGGIQETQYF
TRBJ2-7 | TRBV10-2 | NA | TRBD1 | TGCGCCAGCAGACCGGGGACAGGGGGAACCGAGCAGTACTTC | CASRPGTGGTEQYF
TRBJ2-3 | TRBV7-8 | NA | NA | TGTGCCACCCTAGGGGGGACCAAGGCAGATACGCAGTATTTT | CATLGGTKADTQYF
TRBJ2-3 | TRBV20-1 | NA | NA | TGCAGTGCTAACAGGGCAGATACGCAGTATTTT | CSANRADTQYF
TRBJ2-3 | TRBV27 | NA | NA | TGTGCCAGCAGTTTATTGGCCCTCGGGGTTACAGATACGCAGTATTTT | CASSLLALGVTDTQYF
TRBJ1-1 | TRBV27 | few | NA | TGTGCCAGCAGTTCCACCGGGCCCAGATACACTGAAGCTTTCTTT | CASSSTGPRYTEAFF
TRBJ2-7 | TRBV5-1 | NA | NA | TGCGCCAGCAGCTTGGGGGGAGGACGCGAGCAGTACTTC | CASSLGGGREQYF
TRBJ1-2 | TRBV9 | NA | NA | TGTGCCAGCAGCGTAAGCAGGGAAACGCCACATATCACCTATGGCTACACCTTC | CASSVSRETPHITYGYTF
TRBJ1-3 | TRBV7-9 | NA | TRBD1 | TGTGCCAGCAGCGATCCAGGGGGCTCAGGAAACACCATATATTTT | CASSDPGGSGNTIYF
TRBJ2-3 | TRBV13 | NA | TRBD2 | TGTGCCAGCAGCCAAGGACTAGCGGGGACTAGCACAGATACGCAGTATTTT | CASSQGLAGTSTDTQYF
TRBJ2-7 | TRBV28 | NA | NA | TGTGCCAGCAGTTTAAACAGTTACTACGAGCAGTACTTC | CASSLNSYYEQYF
TRBJ1-5 | TRBV10-3 | NA | NA | TGTGCCATCAGTGAGTCGCGCGGGGATCAGCCCCAGCATTTT | CAISESRGDQPQHF
TRBJ1-1 | TRBV18 | NA | NA | TGTGCCAGCTCACCGGCGCAGAGTAACACTGAAGCTTTCTTT | CASSPAQSNTEAFF
TRBJ1-3 | TRBV5-5 | once | NA | TGTGCCAGCAGCCAGGACATAGAGTTTGGAAACACCATATATTTT | CASSQDIEFGNTIYF
TRBJ1-2 | TRBV27 | NA | TRBD1 | TGTGCCAGCAGTTACGGACAGGCCTATGGCTACACCTTC | CASSYGQAYGYTF
TRBJ1-4 | TRBV19 | once | TRBD1 | TGTGCCAGTAGTTCCACTCGGACAGGGGTTAATGAAAAACTGTTTTTT | CASSSTRTGVNEKLFF
TRBJ2-7 | TRBV5-4 | NA | NA | TGTGCCAGCAGAGGGGAAATAGGCTCCTACGAGCAGTACTTC | CASRGEIGSYEQYF
TRBJ2-7 | TRBV4-1 | NA | NA | TGCGCCAGCAGCCAAGAGATAGAGCCTTTCAGGGCCTACGAGCAGTACTTC | CASSQEIEPFRAYEQYF
TRBJ2-6 | TRBV4-3 | NA | NA | TGCGCCAGCAGCCCGTCAGGGGCCAACGTCCTGACTTTC | CASSPSGANVLTF
TRBJ1-2 | TRBV6-5 | NA | NA | TGTGCCAGCAGTTACGCCGGGGGCAGGGGAGTCTATGGCTACACCTTC | CASSYAGGRGVYGYTF